These 26 T cell receptor beta chains were all obtained from the same sample, sequenced in a study of early T cells in non-severe SARS-CoV-2 infection listed by TCRdb under 2021. The library relied on 5' RACE. TCRdb records NextSeq 500 as the sequencer. TCRdb reprocessed the public reads (quality trimming at Q25 with fastp, clone calling with MiXCR) and kept in-frame beta chains. Rows merge per CDR3 protein into single entries with the most common DNA and genes. The sample profile shows roughly 30,000 distinct CDR3 sequences; 6% to 7.5% of them were found once. Over 30% of the sample comes from the top ten. Sequences were derived from whole blood, sampled at baseline. The receptors derive from an adult who was a healthcare worker with PCR-confirmed SARS-CoV-2 infection or an uninfected control (not recorded which).

This clonotype occurred many times. The chain carries TRBV19 and TRBJ2-1; D is perhaps TRBD1 (5 bases). The CDR3 contains 14 residues. Germline loops: CDR1 LNHDA, CDR2 SQIVND (reference sequence). The V end lost 2 bases, the J end lost 6 bases, and 11 bases lay between the germline ends. The CDR3 here is CASSIQGRINEQFF. The CDR3 DNA reads TGTGCCAGTAGTATACAGGGTCGTATCAATGAGCAGTTCTTC.

The sample holds many counts of this clonotype. The chain joins TRBV20-1 to TRBJ2-7; D possibly corresponds to TRBD1 (5 bases). V lost 4 bases, J lost 3 bases, and 13 bases lay in between. Germline CDR1 DFQATT, CDR2 SNEGSKA (reference sequence). The CDR3 runs to 13 residues. The CDR3 DNA sequence: TGCAGTGCTACCCCAGGGTCGCTCTACGAGCAGTACTTC. This gives the protein CSATPGSLYEQYF.

This clonotype was observed at least ten times. The chain couples TRBV3-1 to TRBJ1-1, with D hard to call. This CDR3 is built from 15 residues. Trimming stripped 0 bases from V and 1 base from J, with 9 bases between. Germline-derived CDR1 and CDR2 are LGHDT and YNNKEL (reference sequence). The CDR3 is CASSQDTGWNTEAFF. For the CDR3, the DNA is TGTGCCAGCAGCCAAGATACTGGATGGAACACTGAAGCTTTCTTT.

This clonotype was observed many times. V is TRBV7-8 and J is TRBJ2-7; D unclear. V was shortened by 5 bases and J by 0 bases, with 2 bases between the two germline ends. This CDR3 comprises 11 residues. From germline, CDR1 is SGHVS and CDR2 FQNEAQ. CDR3 sequence (DNA): TGTGCCAGCAGCCCCTCCTACGAGCAGTACTTC. Translated: CASSPSYEQYF.

This clonotype was counted many times. The rearrangement uses TRBV4-3 and TRBJ2-1, with 9 bases that match TRBD1. Germline assignment: CDR1 LGHNA and CDR2 YSLEER. J lost 8 bases, V lost 0 bases, and 17 bases had no gene match. The CDR3 sequence is 19 residues long. The CDR3 sequence: CASSQDRGTGTGVWDEQFF. The CDR3 region has the DNA TGCGCCAGCAGCCAAGACCGCGGGACAGGGACTGGGGTGTGGGATGAGCAGTTCTTC.

The chain has TRBV7-6 and TRBJ2-3; 7 nucleotides match TRBD1. The CDR3 totals 18 residues. The germline V gene has CDR1 SGHVS and CDR2 FNYEAQ. Trimming at V came to 0 bases and at J to 2 bases, leaving 11 bases not matched to a gene. Here the CDR3 DNA reads TGTGCCAGCAGCTTAGCCGACCGACCGGGACAGCACACAGATACGCAGTATTTT. Its protein is CASSLADRPGQHTDTQYF.

The sample holds many counts of this clonotype. This rearrangement joins TRBV27 to TRBJ2-1; 7 bases are a match to TRBD2. This CDR3 region has 14 residues. From germline, CDR1 is MNHEY and CDR2 SMNVEV (reference sequence). The ends lost 8 bases at V and 2 bases at J; junction bases unmatched: 6. CDR3 nucleotide sequence: TGTGCCAGCGGGGGGGACGGAACCTACAATGAGCAGTTCTTC. Amino acids: CASGGDGTYNEQFF.

Only a few counts were recorded for this clonotype. The chain links TRBV12-3 or TRBV12-4 to TRBJ2-7, with 8 bases lining up with TRBD1. Unmatched junction bases numbered 5, after V lost 1 base and J lost 3 bases. CDR3 length: 15 amino acids. DNA of the CDR3: TGTGCCAGCAGTTTAGGACAGGGGATGGGCTACGAGCAGTACTTC. It specifies CASSLGQGMGYEQYF.

This clonotype has a count of ten or more. J is TRBJ2-1 and V is TRBV7-3; D gene ambiguous. This CDR3 contains 12 residues. The germline CDR1 and CDR2 sequences are SGHTA and FQGTGA. V dropped 1 base and J dropped 8 bases, with 6 bases sitting between them. CDR3 DNA: TGTGCCAGCAGCTTAAATAGTCATGAGCAGTTCTTC. It specifies CASSLNSHEQFF.

The chain links TRBV7-9 to TRBJ1-6; 8 bases agree with TRBD1. V shed 3 bases and J 9 bases; nucleotides not matched to a gene: 4. Germline assignment: CDR1 SEHNR and CDR2 FQNEAQ (reference sequence). The CDR3 sequence is 14 residues long. CDR3 DNA sequence: TGTGCCAGCAGCTTCGGACAGGGAGGTTCACCCCTCCACTTT. This translates into CASSFGQGGSPLHF.

This clonotype was picked up a small number of times. The chain recombines TRBV18 with TRBJ1-6, with TRBD1 as a possible D gene (5 bases). CDR3 length equals 13 residues. V was shortened by 3 bases and J by 11 bases, with 11 bases between the two germline ends. Germline CDR1 reads KGHSH; CDR2 reads LQKENI. This CDR3 reads CASSPTGDPPLHF. CDR3 in DNA: TGTGCCAGCTCACCTACCGGGGACCCACCCCTCCACTTT.

This clonotype was recorded at least ten times. This chain uses TRBV29-1 with TRBJ2-4; D may be TRBD1 or TRBD2 (6 bases each). CDR1 is SQVTM and CDR2 is ANQGSEA in the germline V gene. V was trimmed by 7 bases and J by 7 bases, leaving 11 bases between them. The CDR3 covers 11 residues. The CDR3 loop reads CSAEGGNIQYF. CDR3 DNA: TGCAGCGCCGAAGGGGGGAACATTCAGTACTTC.

This clonotype was seen many times. The V and J genes are TRBV6-1 and TRBJ2-7; maybe TRBD1 (5 bases). CDR3 length: 12 amino acids. Germline loops: CDR1 MNHNS, CDR2 SASEGT. The V and J ends lost 7 bases and 2 bases respectively, with 9 bases between them. CDR3 sequence (DNA): TGTGCCAGCAATCAGGGTACCTACGAGCAGTACTTC. Translating it yields CASNQGTYEQYF.

In this sample, this clonotype turned up many times. The chain couples TRBV7-9 to TRBJ2-1, with D possibly matching TRBD2 (6 bases). V lost 1 base, J lost 8 bases, and 15 bases lay in between. The CDR3 totals 15 residues. Germline CDR1 and CDR2: SEHNR and FQNEAQ (reference sequence). In DNA, the CDR3 is TGTGCCAGCAGCTTAGGGACTACCCCCGTCGATGAGCAGTTCTTC. Its translation: CASSLGTTPVDEQFF. The full variable domain, its missing parts supplied by reference TRBV7-9 and TRBJ2-1, is DTGVSQNPRHKITKRGQNVTFRCDPISEHNRLYWYRQTLGQGPEFLTYFQNEAQLEKSRLLSDRFSAERPKGSFSTLEIQRTEQGDSAMYLCASSLGTTPVDEQFFGPGTRLTVL.

In this sample, this clonotype turned up many times. The chain combines TRBV25-1 with TRBJ2-1; TRBD1 matches 11 bases. The CDR3 totals 19 residues. The germline CDR1 and CDR2 sequences are MGHDK and SYGVNS. V was clipped by 2 bases and J by 3 bases; unmatched bases: 12. CDR3: CASSEIRPRDRGDYNEQFF. CDR3 in DNA: TGTGCCAGCAGTGAAATCCGCCCCCGGGACAGGGGGGACTACAATGAGCAGTTCTTC.

This clonotype was recorded at least ten times. The V and J genes are TRBV10-2 and TRBJ2-7, with D perhaps assigned TRBD1 or TRBD2 (6 bases each). Germline V gene sequence: CDR1 WSHSY, CDR2 SAAADI. The length of the CDR3 is 11 residues. Trimming took 7 bases from V and 12 from J, leaving 16 bases between them. CDR3 loop: CASNQGRSLYF. The CDR3 nucleotides read TGCGCCAGCAACCAGGGGAGGTCTCTGTACTTC.

This clonotype was found many times. This sequence joins TRBV9 and TRBJ2-2; D is uncertain. CDR3 length: 14 residues. V was pared by 0 bases and J by 2 bases, with 5 bases between. Germline V gene sequence: CDR1 SGDLS, CDR2 YYNGEE. The CDR3 bases are TGTGCCAGCAGCGTAGGGGGAAACACCGGGGAGCTGTTTTTT. Amino acids: CASSVGGNTGELFF.

This clonotype was seen many times. At one of its ends the junction is not consistent with the germline gene, which may arise from a read error. The gene calls are TRBV18 and TRBJ2-7; 7 nucleotides line up with TRBD2. There are 16 residues in the CDR3. Germline lookup yields CDR1 KGHSH and CDR2 LQKENI. Here the CDR3 DNA reads TGTGCCAGCTCACCACGGGGAGGGTTGGTCTCCTTCGAGCAGTACTTC. As protein: CASSPRGGLVSFEQYF.

The chain is built from TRBV7-9 and TRBJ2-2; maybe TRBD1 (6 bases). Germline V gene lookup returns CDR1 SEHNR and CDR2 FQNEAQ (reference sequence). This CDR3 has 15 amino acids. The V end was cut by 2 bases, the J end by 4 bases, with 11 bases between. CDR3 DNA: TGTGCCAGCAGCTTAAATCTCAGGGGCACCGGGGAGCTGTTTTTT. Amino acid sequence: CASSLNLRGTGELFF. Complete variable domain (other parts from reference TRBV7-9 and TRBJ2-2): DTGVSQNPRHKITKRGQNVTFRCDPISEHNRLYWYRQTLGQGPEFLTYFQNEAQLEKSRLLSDRFSAERPKGSFSTLEIQRTEQGDSAMYLCASSLNLRGTGELFFGEGSRLTVL.

This clonotype was seen at least ten times. The chain carries TRBV20-1 and TRBJ1-6, with D possibly matching TRBD1 (5 bases). The V gene's germline CDR1 is DFQATT and CDR2 SNEGSKA (reference sequence). V lost 3 bases and J 5 bases, leaving 8 bases between the germline ends. The CDR3 runs to 13 residues. The CDR3 coding sequence is TGCAGTGCTAGGGGCAGGGATAATTCACCCCTCCACTTT. Amino acid sequence: CSARGRDNSPLHF.

This clonotype was recorded at least ten times. The CDR3 is CASSPRQARMNTEAFF. The CDR3 nucleotides read TGTGCCAGCTCACCCCGACAGGCACGCATGAACACTGAAGCTTTCTTT. The chain employs TRBV18 and TRBJ1-1; maybe TRBD1 (6 bases). V was pared by 3 bases and J by 0 bases, with 14 bases between. Germline loops: CDR1 KGHSH, CDR2 LQKENI. The CDR3 contains 16 residues.

This clonotype was found many times. The V call is TRBV2, the J call TRBJ2-7; no clear D gene. Germline loops: CDR1 SNHLY, CDR2 FYNNEI. CDR3 length: 13 amino acids. V shed 7 bases and J shed 3 bases, with 13 bases lying between them. For the CDR3, the DNA is TGTGCCAGCATTCAAGAGGAGCACTACGAGCAGTACTTC. Amino acids: CASIQEEHYEQYF.

This clonotype showed up many times. This chain connects TRBV10-3 to TRBJ2-1; D could derive from TRBD1 or TRBD2 (6 bases each). Trimming removed 3 bases at V and 0 bases at J, with 15 bases between. Germline CDR1 is ENHRY and CDR2 is SYGVKD. There are 17 residues in the CDR3. CDR3 coding DNA: TGTGCCATCAGTGACCTTGGAGGGGGGAGCTCCTACAATGAGCAGTTCTTC. Translating it yields CAISDLGGGSSYNEQFF.

This clonotype was seen many times. The chain uses TRBV18 and TRBJ1-3; no clear D gene. V was trimmed by 4 bases and J by 0 bases, leaving 10 bases between them. The CDR3 totals 15 residues. Germline V gene sequence: CDR1 KGHSH, CDR2 LQKENI. This CDR3 is CASSRGLISGNTIYF. The CDR3 coding sequence is TGTGCCAGCTCACGAGGACTCATCTCTGGAAACACCATATATTTT.

This clonotype was seen repeatedly, ten times or more. This chain uses TRBV5-6 with TRBJ2-7; 9 bases match TRBD2. The CDR3 is made up of 16 amino acids. CDR1 is SGHDT, CDR2 YYEEEE, per germline. V lost 2 bases and J lost 3; bases outside the gene matches: 9. The CDR3: CASSLVGTSFYYEQYF. The DNA of the CDR3 is TGTGCCAGCAGCTTAGTCGGGACTAGCTTCTACTACGAGCAGTACTTC.

The table lists this clonotype with many counts. J is TRBJ2-1 and V is TRBV27, with D perhaps TRBD1 (5 bases). In germline, CDR1 is MNHEY, CDR2 SMNVEV (reference sequence). This CDR3 contains 14 residues. The V end lost 4 bases, the J end lost 6 bases, and 13 bases lay between the germline ends. This CDR3 is CASSWGPTRNEQFF. In nucleotides, the CDR3 is TGTGCCAGCAGTTGGGGCCCCACCCGCAATGAGCAGTTCTTC.